Sequencing of this T cell receptor (beta chain) was carried out in a study of metastatic and nonmetastatic thyroid tumors. Germline V gene lookup returns CDR1 PRHDT and CDR2 FYEKMQ (reference sequence). The CDR3 is 11 amino acids. From the PCR reads, TCRdb re-called clones with MiXCR. The repertoire holds tens of thousands of clones, under 4.5% seen once, with around 20% in the top ten. This clone was counted between two and nine times. This may come from a read error, since a much larger clone is one base off. The same CDR3 is also encoded by other DNA sequences in this sample. No treatment had been given to any patient before thyroid surgery.

The sequence was obtained from a female donor with papillary thyroid cancer or a benign thyroid nodule (not recorded which). Some clones in this sample may be carry-over from other donors' samples. The V call is TRBV13, the J call TRBJ1-1; no clear D gene. Sequenced input: blood. The CDR3 DNA is TGTGCCAGCAGCTTACGCACTGAGGCTTTCTTT. This gives the protein CASSLRTEAFF.